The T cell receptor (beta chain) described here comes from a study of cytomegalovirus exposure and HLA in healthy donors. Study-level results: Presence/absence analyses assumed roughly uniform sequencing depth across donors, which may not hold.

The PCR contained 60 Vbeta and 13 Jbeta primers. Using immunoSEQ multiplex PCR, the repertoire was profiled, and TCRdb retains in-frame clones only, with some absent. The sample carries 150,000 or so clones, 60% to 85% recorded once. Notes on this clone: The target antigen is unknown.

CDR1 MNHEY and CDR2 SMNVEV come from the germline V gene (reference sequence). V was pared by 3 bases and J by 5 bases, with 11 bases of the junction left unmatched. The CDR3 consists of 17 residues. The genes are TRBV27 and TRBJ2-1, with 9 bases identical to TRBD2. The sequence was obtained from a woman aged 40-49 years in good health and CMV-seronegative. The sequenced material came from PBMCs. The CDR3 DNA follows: TGTGCCAGCAGTTTCAGACCACTAGCGGGTGGAAACAATGAGCAGTTCTTC. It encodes CASSFRPLAGGNNEQFF.